Reported below is one T cell receptor beta chain. Its antigen is not identified. The CDR3 loop spans 15 amino acids. CDR1 and CDR2 from the germline V gene are SGHAT and FQDESV (reference sequence). V was trimmed by 5 bases and J by 3 bases, leaving 16 bases between them. Sequencing used immunoSEQ multiplex PCR; TCRdb keeps in-frame clones, though not all of them. The sample holds approximately 300,000 clones, about nine tenths seen once. This specimen belongs to a study of cytomegalovirus exposure and HLA in healthy donors. Overall study results and limits: Many donors shared some public TCRs, even though most TCR sequences were rare.

The sample was PBMCs. The receptor comes from a woman aged 18-35 years in good health and CMV-seronegative. This chain connects TRBV11-1 to TRBJ1-1; D remains unclear. Here the CDR3 DNA reads TGTGCCAGCAGCGGGTGGACTACGGGGTACACTGAAGCTTTCTTT. Its protein product is CASSGWTTGYTEAFF. The whole variable domain, remainder taken from reference TRBV11-1 and TRBJ1-1, is EAEVAQSPRYKITEKSQAVAFWCDPISGHATLYWYRQILGQGPELLVQFQDESVVDDSQLPKDRFSAERLKGVDSTLKIQPAELGDSAMYLCASSGWTTGYTEAFFGQGTRLTVV.